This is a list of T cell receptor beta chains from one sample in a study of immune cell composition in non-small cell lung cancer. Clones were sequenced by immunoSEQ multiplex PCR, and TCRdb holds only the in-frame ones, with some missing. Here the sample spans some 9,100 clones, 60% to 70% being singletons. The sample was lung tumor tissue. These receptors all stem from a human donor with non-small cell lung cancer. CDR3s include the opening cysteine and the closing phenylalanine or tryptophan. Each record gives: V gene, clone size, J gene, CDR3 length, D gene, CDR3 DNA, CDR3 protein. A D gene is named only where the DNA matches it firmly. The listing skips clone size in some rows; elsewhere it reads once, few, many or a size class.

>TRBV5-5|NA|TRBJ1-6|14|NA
TGTGCCAGCAGCCTTGGACACCTAAATTCACCCCTCCACTTT
CASSLGHLNSPLHF
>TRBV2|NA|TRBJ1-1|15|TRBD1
TGTGCCAGCTCCCAGGGGACAGGGATGAACACTGAAGCTTTCTTT
CASSQGTGMNTEAFF
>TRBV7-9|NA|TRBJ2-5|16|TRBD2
TGTGCCAGCAGCTTCATCCGGGGGGTCGGTTTGGAGACCCAGTACTTC
CASSFIRGVGLETQYF
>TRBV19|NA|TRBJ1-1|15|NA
TGTGCCAGTAGCCGGGACGGGTCGATGAACACTGAAGCTTTCTTT
CASSRDGSMNTEAFF
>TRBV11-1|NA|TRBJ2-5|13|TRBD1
TGTGCCAGCAGCCGGGACAGCCGGGAGACCCAGTACTTC
CASSRDSRETQYF
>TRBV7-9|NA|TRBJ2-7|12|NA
TGTGCCAGCAGGTCTGAAGGGGCCGAGCAGTACTTC
CASRSEGAEQYF
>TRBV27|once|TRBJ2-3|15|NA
TGTGCCAGCAGTTTAGGCCAGGGGTTCACAGATACGCAGTATTTT
CASSLGQGFTDTQYF
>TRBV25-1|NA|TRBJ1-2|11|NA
TGTGCCAGCAGTGGGGGGGGGACGCGGACCTTC
CASSGGGTRTF
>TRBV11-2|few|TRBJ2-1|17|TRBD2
TGTGCCAGCAGCTTAGTAGCGGGACATTTGAATTACAATGAGCAGTTCTTC
CASSLVAGHLNYNEQFF
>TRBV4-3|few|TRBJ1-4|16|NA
TGCGCCAGCAGCCAAGATGAGTGGGGGCGATGGGAAAAACTGTTTTTT
CASSQDEWGRWEKLFF
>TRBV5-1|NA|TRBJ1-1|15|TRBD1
TGCGCCAGCAGCCCCGGACAGGGGTTGGCCACTGAAGCTTTCTTT
CASSPGQGLATEAFF
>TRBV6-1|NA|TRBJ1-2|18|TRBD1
TGTGCCAGCAGTGAAGTGTTTGTTTTCACAGGGGGGCCCTATGGCTACACCTTC
CASSEVFVFTGGPYGYTF
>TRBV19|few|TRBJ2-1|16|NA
TGTGCCAGTAGTAGCCTCACGGGACCCAACTACAATGAGCAGTTCTTC
CASSSLTGPNYNEQFF
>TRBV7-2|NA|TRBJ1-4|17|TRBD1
TGTGCCAGCAGCTACAGGACAGGGGGCGTAACTAATGAAAAACTGTTTTTT
CASSYRTGGVTNEKLFF
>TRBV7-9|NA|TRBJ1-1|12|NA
TGTGCCAGCAGCGCTTTGGGCACTGAAGCTTTCTTT
CASSALGTEAFF
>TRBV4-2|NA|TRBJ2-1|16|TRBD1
TGTGCCAGCAGCCGAAACCAGGGGGCGCTTAGCATTGAGCAGTTCTTC
CASSRNQGALSIEQFF
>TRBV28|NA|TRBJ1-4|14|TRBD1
TGTGCCATTCTACCGGGACAGGGGTACGAAAAACTGTTTTTT
CAILPGQGYEKLFF